The 21 T cell receptor beta chains below were found in one sample sequenced in a study of blood T cell repertoires in COVID-19. The data were produced by immunoSEQ multiplex PCR, yet TCRdb's version contains in-frame clones alone and is incomplete. Found here are tens of thousands of clones, approximately 84% of them singletons; the top ten hold roughly 14%. The material sequenced was peripheral blood. Receptors originate from a human donor in a cohort sampled during active COVID-19.

V usage is TRBV4-1 and J usage is TRBJ2-3, with TRBD2 matching over 15 bases. The CDR3 totals 16 residues. Germline V gives CDR1 MGHRA, CDR2 YSYEKL. J gave up 7 bases and V 3 bases, and 5 bases lay outside the gene matches. The CDR3 is CASSQAGLAGGHTQYF. The CDR3 DNA sequence: TGCGCCAGCAGCCAGGCTGGACTAGCGGGGGGGCATACGCAGTATTTT.

The rearrangement joins TRBV2 to TRBJ1-1, with 8 nucleotides matching TRBD1. Losses at the gene ends were 6 bases for V and 6 bases for J; bases not matched to a gene: 18. This CDR3 has 17 amino acids. CDR1 and CDR2 from the germline V gene are SNHLY and FYNNEI. CDR3 region: CASRRGEWTGQGAEAFF. CDR3 nucleotide sequence: TGTGCCAGCAGACGAGGAGAATGGACAGGGCAGGGGGCTGAAGCTTTCTTT.

This chain links TRBV5-1 with TRBJ2-5; tentative D call: TRBD1 (6 bases). The CDR3 contains 16 residues. The V gene's germline CDR1 is SGHRS and CDR2 YFSETQ. V was pared by 2 bases and J by 5 bases, with 19 bases between. This chain's CDR3 is CASSFGRGTMLETQYF. CDR3 nucleotide sequence: TGCGCCAGCAGCTTCGGTAGGGGGACGATGTTGGAGACCCAGTACTTC.

The CDR3 region is CASSSPGLAGYTGELFF. CDR3 bases: TGTGCCAGCAGCTCCCCGGGACTAGCGGGGTACACCGGGGAGCTGTTTTTT. The V call is TRBV7-3, the J call TRBJ2-2, with 13 bases lining up with TRBD2. Unmatched junction bases numbered 5, after V lost 4 bases and J lost 3 bases. CDR1 SGHTA and CDR2 FQGTGA come from the germline V gene. The CDR3 loop spans 17 amino acids.

The chain carries TRBV5-1 and TRBJ1-1; D may be TRBD1 (5 bases). The V gene lost 3 bases and the J gene lost 1 base, with 13 bases spanning the gap. CDR1 and CDR2 (germline): SGHRS, YFSETQ. The CDR3 is 15 amino acids. The CDR3 coding sequence is TGCGCCAGCAGCTACGGACACCCTCAGAACACTGAAGCTTTCTTT. As protein: CASSYGHPQNTEAFF. Drawing the rest from reference TRBV5-1 and TRBJ1-1, the complete variable domain is KAGVTQTPRYLIKTRGQQVTLSCSPISGHRSVSWYQQTPGQGLQFLFEYFSETQRNKGNFPGRFSGRQFSNSRSEMNVSTLELGDSALYLCASSYGHPQNTEAFFGQGTRLTVV.

The chain carries TRBV6-1 and TRBJ2-1; unclear D gene. V gave up 3 bases and J gave up 0 bases, with 9 bases separating them. The CDR3 runs to 15 residues. Germline-derived CDR1 and CDR2 are MNHNS and SASEGT. CDR3 nucleotides: TGTGCCAGCAGTGAGGCTAGAAGCTCCTACAATGAGCAGTTCTTC. It encodes CASSEARSSYNEQFF.

CDR3 protein: CASSHPGDRSGTF. The CDR3 DNA is TGTGCCAGCAGCCACCCCGGCGACAGGTCTGGCACCTTC. The chain links TRBV7-8 to TRBJ1-2; tentatively, D is TRBD1 (6 bases). Trimming left V 5 bases short and J 13 bases short, with 20 bases between. Germline V lookup: CDR1 SGHVS, CDR2 FQNEAQ. The CDR3 is made up of 13 amino acids.

The chain employs TRBV19 and TRBJ1-6, with 7 bases matching TRBD1. The ends lost 4 bases at V and 9 bases at J; junction bases unmatched: 6. CDR3 length: 14 amino acids. The V gene's germline CDR1 is LNHDA and CDR2 SQIVND (reference sequence). The CDR3 nucleotides read TGTGCCAGTAGTAAGGAGGGACAGATTTCACCCCTCCACTTT. Amino acid sequence: CASSKEGQISPLHF.

This chain connects TRBV15 to TRBJ1-5; D gene uncertain. The germline V gene encodes CDR1 LNHNV and CDR2 YYDKDF (reference sequence). Trimming shortened V by 8 bases and J by 2 bases, and 7 bases separated the two germline ends. The CDR3 extends over 12 amino acids. In DNA, the CDR3 is TGTGCCACCGCAGAGGGCAATCAGCCCCAGCATTTT. This codes for CATAEGNQPQHF.

This chain links TRBV28 with TRBJ2-7; D remains unclear. Germline assignment: CDR1 MDHEN and CDR2 SYDVKM. Trimming shortened V by 6 bases and J by 2 bases, and 11 bases separated the two germline ends. The CDR3 covers 13 residues. This CDR3 is CASSPGPPYEQYF. CDR3 bases: TGTGCCAGCAGCCCCGGTCCGCCCTACGAGCAGTACTTC.

A few counts support this clone. This chain uses TRBV9 with TRBJ1-2, with TRBD1 identical over 8 bases. In germline, CDR1 is SGDLS, CDR2 YYNGEE. This CDR3 is 13 amino acids long. The V segment lost 3 bases and the J segment 6 bases; nucleotides outside the gene matches: 4. CDR3 region: CASSGTGCHGYTF. CDR3 bases: TGTGCCAGCAGCGGGACAGGGTGTCATGGCTACACCTTC. Using reference TRBV9 and TRBJ1-2 for the parts outside the CDR3, the full variable domain is DSGVTQTPKHLITATGQRVTLRCSPRSGDLSVYWYQQSLDQGLQFLIQYYNGEERAKGNILERFSAQQFPDLHSELNLSSLELGDSALYFCASSGTGCHGYTFGSGTRLTVV.

The V gene is TRBV19, the J gene TRBJ2-2, with 9 positions matching TRBD1. The CDR3 consists of 14 residues. The V gene end was trimmed by 9 bases and the J gene end by 4 bases; junction bases not matched to a gene: 6. The germline gives CDR1 LNHDA, CDR2 SQIVND (reference sequence). The CDR3 coding sequence is TGTGCCAGCGGGACAGGGACCCTCACCGGGGAGCTGTTTTTT. Its translation: CASGTGTLTGELFF.

The chain employs TRBV7-3 and TRBJ1-1; 8 nucleotides line up with TRBD1. The J segment lost 1 base and the V segment lost 5 bases, leaving 3 bases of the junction unmatched. CDR3 length: 14 residues. CDR1 is SGHTA and CDR2 is FQGTGA in the germline V gene. The CDR3 region is CASSKDRENTEAFF. CDR3 sequence (DNA): TGTGCCAGCAGCAAGGACAGGGAGAACACTGAAGCTTTCTTT.

This clone was seen once. The rearrangement uses TRBV18 and TRBJ1-1; no firm D call. The V gene lost 6 bases and the J gene lost 2 bases, with 13 bases spanning the gap. Germline-derived CDR1 and CDR2 are KGHSH and LQKENI. The CDR3 extends over 14 amino acids. In nucleotides, the CDR3 is TGTGCCAGCTCCCCCTCCGCGAAAAACACTGAAGCTTTCTTT. Translating it yields CASSPSAKNTEAFF. The entire variable domain, with the rest obtained from reference TRBV18 and TRBJ1-1, is as follows: NAGVMQNPRHLVRRRGQEARLRCSPMKGHSHVYWYRQLPEEGLKFMVYLQKENIIDESGMPKERFSAEFPKEGPSILRIQQVVRGDSAAYFCASSPSAKNTEAFFGQGTRLTVV.

This rearrangement joins TRBV4-1 to TRBJ2-1, with 14 bases identical to TRBD2. Unmatched junction bases numbered 3, after V lost 6 bases and J lost 5 bases. Per germline, CDR1 MGHRA and CDR2 YSYEKL. CDR3 size: 15 residues. The CDR3, as DNA: TGCGCCAGCAGTCGACTAGCGGGGGGGCACAATGAGCAGTTCTTC. Amino acids: CASSRLAGGHNEQFF.

The chain uses TRBV19 and TRBJ2-7, with a tentative D call TRBD1 (6 bases). The CDR3 consists of 14 residues. Germline V CDR1 and CDR2: LNHDA, SQIVND (reference sequence). Trimming shortened V by 1 base and J by 2 bases, and 9 bases separated the two germline ends. The CDR3 nucleotides are TGTGCCAGTAGTATAGGTGGACAGACCTACGAGCAGTACTTC. Translation: CASSIGGQTYEQYF.

The J gene is TRBJ2-7, the V gene TRBV18; 8 positions match TRBD2. Germline-derived CDR1 and CDR2 are KGHSH and LQKENI. The CDR3 runs 18 residues. Unmatched junction bases numbered 19, after V lost 4 bases and J lost 5 bases. The CDR3 sequence is CASSRRASGGPGVHEQYF. The CDR3 nucleotides read TGTGCCAGCTCACGACGCGCCAGCGGGGGTCCCGGCGTACACGAGCAGTACTTC.

The V and J genes are TRBV3-1 (or the pseudogene TRBV3-2) and TRBJ1-4; 11 bases map to TRBD1. Unmatched junction bases numbered 9, after V lost 5 bases and J lost 4 bases. This CDR3 has 17 residues. Looked up from germline, CDR1 is LGHDT and CDR2 is YNNKEL (reference sequence). CDR3 loop: CASSWTGGIAGNEKLFF. The CDR3 DNA follows: TGTGCCAGCAGCTGGACAGGGGGCATTGCGGGTAATGAAAAACTGTTTTTT.

This clone was recorded only once. The chain combines TRBV6-5 with TRBJ1-1, with 12 bases matching TRBD1. This CDR3 spans 15 amino acids. V dropped 7 bases and J dropped 3; count of bases not matched to a gene: 6. Germline CDR1 MNHEY, CDR2 SVGAGI. The CDR3 DNA reads TGTGCCAGCAAGAGGGACAGGGGGCGGCACACTGAAGCTTTCTTT. Its translation: CASKRDRGRHTEAFF.

The chain uses TRBV5-1 and TRBJ2-2, with TRBD1 matching over 11 bases. The CDR3 extends over 15 amino acids. Germline V gene lookup returns CDR1 SGHRS and CDR2 YFSETQ. V lost 5 bases, J lost 4 bases, and 4 bases stayed unmatched. This chain's CDR3 is CASSGQGARTGELFF. DNA of the CDR3: TGCGCCAGCAGTGGACAGGGGGCGCGCACCGGGGAGCTGTTTTTT.

This chain connects TRBV10-3 to TRBJ2-1; 7 nucleotides match TRBD1. The CDR3 is 14 amino acids. V was pared by 7 bases and J by 0 bases, with 3 bases of the junction left unmatched. Germline CDR1 and CDR2: ENHRY and SYGVKD. The CDR3: CAINRDSSYNEQFF. In DNA, the CDR3 is TGTGCCATCAACCGGGACAGCTCCTACAATGAGCAGTTCTTC.